The 10 T cell receptor beta chains below all came from one sample that was sequenced in a study of CD8+ T cells in alopecia areata. cDNA prepared by RNA extraction and subsequent reverse transcription served as the template for sequencing. Using immunoSEQ multiplex PCR, the repertoire was profiled, and TCRdb retains in-frame clones only, with some absent. The data hold about 130,000 clones, with around three fifths observed a single time. The specimen was CD4+ T cells sorted from blood, collected at week 0. The origin of the receptors is a human donor with alopecia areata.

J is TRBJ2-7 and V is TRBV29-1, with a possible D match to TRBD1 (6 bases). V lost 7 bases, J lost 5 bases, and 12 bases lay in between. The CDR3 totals 11 residues. The germline V gene encodes CDR1 SQVTM and CDR2 ANQGSEA. Here the CDR3 reads CSAGTLNEQYF. CDR3 coding DNA: TGCAGCGCCGGGACACTCAACGAGCAGTACTTC.

This clone showed up just a few times. The V call is TRBV7-2, the J call TRBJ2-5; 8 bases map to TRBD1. The CDR3 contains 17 residues. Trimming at V came to 7 bases and at J to 0 bases, leaving 13 bases not matched to a gene. In germline, CDR1 is SGHTA, CDR2 FQGNSA. CDR3 region: CASKSSGGGRNQETQYF. The CDR3 DNA reads as TGTGCCAGCAAATCTTCAGGGGGCGGTAGGAACCAAGAGACCCAGTACTTC. The variable domain in full, with the rest retrieved from reference TRBV7-2 and TRBJ2-5, is GAGVSQSPSNKVTEKGKDVELRCDPISGHTALYWYRQSLGQGLEFLIYFQGNSAPDKSGLPSDRFSAERTGGSVSTLTIQRTQQEDSAVYLCASKSSGGGRNQETQYFGPGTRLLVL.

V gene TRBV5-4 combines with J gene TRBJ2-1; D is undetermined. Trimming pared 2 bases from V and 13 bases from J, leaving 10 bases between. CDR3 length equals 11 residues. CDR1 is SGHNT, CDR2 YYREEE, per germline (reference sequence). The CDR3 DNA reads TGTGCCAGCAGCTTCGAAAGTGCTCAGTTCTTC. Amino acids: CASSFESAQFF.

The genes are TRBV19 and TRBJ2-1; D gene uncertain. Germline V CDR1 and CDR2: LNHDA, SQIVND (reference sequence). Trimming removed 9 bases at V and 0 bases at J, with 15 bases between. The CDR3 length is 15 residues. The DNA of the CDR3 is TGTGCCAGCCGAACACCCGCGAGCTCCTACAATGAGCAGTTCTTC. As protein: CASRTPASSYNEQFF.

J is TRBJ2-5 and V is TRBV7-2; D is ambiguous. The V end was cut by 0 bases, the J end by 5 bases, with 16 bases between. Germline loops: CDR1 SGHTA, CDR2 FQGNSA. CDR3 length: 16 residues. CDR3 sequence: CASSLASSSPRETQYF. CDR3 bases: TGTGCCAGCAGCTTAGCGTCAAGCAGCCCGAGGGAGACCCAGTACTTC.

The chain recombines TRBV7-2 with TRBJ1-5; weak D call: TRBD1 (5 bases). Germline CDR1 and CDR2: SGHTA and FQGNSA. The CDR3 is made up of 15 amino acids. The V gene lost 1 base and the J gene lost 2 bases, with 9 bases spanning the gap. The CDR3 loop is CASSLGGVGNQPQHF. The CDR3 DNA reads as TGTGCCAGCAGCTTAGGAGGGGTCGGCAATCAGCCCCAGCATTTT.

The chain has TRBV7-2 and TRBJ2-1; D is undetermined. V was pared by 5 bases and J by 6 bases, with 5 bases between. The CDR3 runs to 11 residues. In germline, CDR1 is SGHTA, CDR2 FQGNSA. CDR3 DNA: TGTGCCAGCAGCCAACTCAATGAGCAGTTCTTC. It encodes CASSQLNEQFF. The variable domain in full, completed from reference TRBV7-2 and TRBJ2-1, reads GAGVSQSPSNKVTEKGKDVELRCDPISGHTALYWYRQSLGQGLEFLIYFQGNSAPDKSGLPSDRFSAERTGGSVSTLTIQRTQQEDSAVYLCASSQLNEQFFGPGTRLTVL.

This sequence joins TRBV5-1 and TRBJ2-6; maybe TRBD1 (6 bases). The V gene's germline CDR1 is SGHRS and CDR2 YFSETQ. The CDR3 spans 16 residues. Trimming took off 2 bases at V and 0 bases at J, with 9 bases between the two ends. The CDR3 sequence: CASSFQGSSGANVLTF. Here the CDR3 DNA reads TGCGCCAGCAGCTTTCAGGGGTCCTCTGGGGCCAACGTCCTGACTTTC.

The V and J genes are TRBV29-1 and TRBJ2-3, with 7 bases that match TRBD1. The V gene end was trimmed by 5 bases and the J gene end by 2 bases; junction bases not matched to a gene: 10. The CDR3 is made up of 15 amino acids. Germline V gives CDR1 SQVTM, CDR2 ANQGSEA. The chain's CDR3 is CSVNPGQGVTDTQYF. Written as DNA, the CDR3 is TGCAGCGTTAACCCCGGGCAGGGGGTCACAGATACGCAGTATTTT.

This clone occurred a few times. The chain joins TRBV30 to TRBJ1-1; no reliable D call. The CDR3 sequence is 11 residues long. In germline, CDR1 is GTSNPN, CDR2 SVGIG (reference sequence). V gave up 5 bases and J gave up 1 base, with 5 bases separating them. The CDR3 bases are TGTGCCTGGGGAAAGAACACTGAAGCTTTCTTT. This translates into CAWGKNTEAFF.